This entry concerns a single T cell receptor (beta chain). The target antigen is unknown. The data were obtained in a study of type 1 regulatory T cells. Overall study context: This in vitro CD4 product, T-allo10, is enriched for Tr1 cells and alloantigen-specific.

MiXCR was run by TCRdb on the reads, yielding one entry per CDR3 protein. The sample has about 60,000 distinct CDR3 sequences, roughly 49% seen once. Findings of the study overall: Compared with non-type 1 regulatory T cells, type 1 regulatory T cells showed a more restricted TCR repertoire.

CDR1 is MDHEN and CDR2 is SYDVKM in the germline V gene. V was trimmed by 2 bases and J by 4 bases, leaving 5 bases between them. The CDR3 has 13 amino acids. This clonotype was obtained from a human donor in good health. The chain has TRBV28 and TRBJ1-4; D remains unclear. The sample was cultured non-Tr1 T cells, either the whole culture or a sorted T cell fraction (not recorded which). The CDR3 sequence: CASSLISNEKLFF. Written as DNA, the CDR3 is TGTGCCAGCAGTTTAATAAGTAATGAAAAACTGTTTTTT.